These 29 T cell receptor beta chains were all obtained from the same sample, sequenced in a study of a mutant IDH1 vaccine in newly diagnosed glioma. Stated time point: baseline, week 1 (first vaccination visit). Treatment specified: pre-vaccination baseline after standard-of-care therapy. The data were produced by immunoSEQ multiplex PCR, yet TCRdb's version contains in-frame clones alone and is incomplete. The sample has 25,000 to 35,000 clones, around 79% seen once. The starting material was PBMCs, obtained from a glioma patient treated with radiotherapy, temozolomide or both. These TCRs come from a man aged 25 to 40 with glioma.

The rearrangement links TRBV10-1 to TRBJ2-1, with TRBD2 matching 8 bases. The germline V gene encodes CDR1 WNHNN and CDR2 SYGVQD (reference sequence). Unmatched junction bases numbered 14, after V lost 6 bases and J lost 10 bases. CDR3 length: 15 amino acids. The CDR3 DNA is TGCGCCAGCAGCGCCCTCCCGGGAGGGCCTCGAGAGCAGTTCTTC. It is translated as CASSALPGGPREQFF.

V is TRBV9 and J is TRBJ2-7; D gene unclear. V was shortened by 0 bases and J by 7 bases, with 17 bases between the two germline ends. Per germline, CDR1 SGDLS and CDR2 YYNGEE. This CDR3 is built from 15 residues. The CDR3 region is CASSVGPGTQREQYF. Here the CDR3 DNA reads TGTGCCAGCAGCGTAGGGCCTGGAACACAAAGAGAGCAGTACTTC.

V gene TRBV18 combines with J gene TRBJ1-4, with D possibly being TRBD1 (6 bases). Trimming shortened V by 3 bases and J by 11 bases, and 10 bases separated the two germline ends. Germline lookup yields CDR1 KGHSH and CDR2 LQKENI. The CDR3 spans 12 residues. The CDR3 region is CASSPTGSKLFF. Here the CDR3 DNA reads TGTGCCAGCTCACCTACAGGGAGTAAACTGTTTTTT.

The CDR3 spells CASSISQDYTGELFF. CDR3 DNA: TGTGCCAGTAGTATAAGTCAGGACTACACCGGGGAGCTGTTTTTT. The rearrangement joins TRBV19 to TRBJ2-2; TRBD2 might be the D (5 bases). V lost 2 bases, J lost 3 bases, and 10 bases lay in between. CDR1 LNHDA and CDR2 SQIVND come from the germline V gene (reference sequence). CDR3 size: 15 residues.

This clone was picked up one time. The rearrangement links TRBV5-1 to TRBJ2-2; D is perhaps TRBD1 (5 bases). Germline CDR1 reads SGHRS; CDR2 reads YFSETQ. The V and J ends lost 2 bases and 2 bases respectively, with 10 bases between them. CDR3 length equals 15 residues. Written as DNA, the CDR3 is TGCGCCAGCAGCTTCGAGACAGCCAACACCGGGGAGCTGTTTTTT. Protein: CASSFETANTGELFF. Combining the CDR3 with reference TRBV5-1 and TRBJ2-2 gives the whole variable domain KAGVTQTPRYLIKTRGQQVTLSCSPISGHRSVSWYQQTPGQGLQFLFEYFSETQRNKGNFPGRFSGRQFSNSRSEMNVSTLELGDSALYLCASSFETANTGELFFGEGSRLTVL.

This chain links TRBV5-1 with TRBJ2-6; TRBD2 agrees at 7 bases. CDR3 size: 15 residues. The ends lost 7 bases at V and 2 bases at J; junction bases unmatched: 6. CDR1 and CDR2 (germline): SGHRS, YFSETQ. The CDR3 nucleotides read TGCGCCAGCCTTCTGGGAGGGACTGGGGCCAACGTCCTGACTTTC. Amino acid sequence: CASLLGGTGANVLTF.

The table lists this clone with a few counts. V and J are TRBV10-1 and TRBJ1-1; tentatively, D is TRBD1 (6 bases). V was clipped by 4 bases and J by 6 bases, with 12 bases between them. There are 13 residues in the CDR3. Germline assignment: CDR1 WNHNN and CDR2 SYGVQD (reference sequence). The CDR3 sequence is CASSVGGLAEAFF. CDR3 bases: TGCGCCAGCAGTGTCGGGGGGCTCGCTGAAGCTTTCTTT.

V usage is TRBV4-1 and J usage is TRBJ2-1; no clear D. V shed 5 bases and J shed 10 bases, with 15 bases lying between them. Germline V gene data show CDR1 as MGHRA and CDR2 as YSYEKL. CDR3 length: 13 amino acids. This CDR3 is CASSTRVPGEQFF. The CDR3 nucleotides read TGCGCCAGCAGCACCCGGGTCCCAGGCGAGCAGTTCTTC.

The sample holds one count of this clone. This rearrangement joins TRBV30 to TRBJ1-6; unclear D gene. The length of the CDR3 is 14 residues. Germline values: CDR1 GTSNPN, CDR2 SVGIG (reference sequence). Trimming took off 2 bases at V and 8 bases at J, with 13 bases between the two ends. The CDR3 reads CAWSLEQFYSPLHF. Written as DNA, the CDR3 is TGTGCCTGGAGTCTAGAACAGTTTTATTCACCCCTCCACTTT.

The chain employs TRBV13 and TRBJ2-7; D not resolved. The germline gives CDR1 PRHDT, CDR2 FYEKMQ (reference sequence). Trimming took off 5 bases at V and 6 bases at J, with 14 bases between the two ends. The CDR3 has 13 amino acids. Here the CDR3 reads CASSPSRLGEQYF. Written as DNA, the CDR3 is TGTGCCAGCAGCCCCTCTCGGTTGGGCGAGCAGTACTTC.

V and J are TRBV19 and TRBJ1-5; no reliable D call. There are 16 residues in the CDR3. Germline values: CDR1 LNHDA, CDR2 SQIVND (reference sequence). Trimming removed 6 bases at V and 0 bases at J, with 15 bases between. CDR3: CASSRGSPYSNQPQHF. Here the CDR3 DNA reads TGTGCCAGTAGCAGAGGGTCCCCTTATAGCAATCAGCCCCAGCATTTT.

This chain links TRBV19 with TRBJ2-2; TRBD2 agrees at 12 bases. The V gene end was trimmed by 9 bases and the J gene end by 1 base; junction bases not matched to a gene: 6. Germline CDR1 is LNHDA and CDR2 is SQIVND (reference sequence). This CDR3 has 16 amino acids. The CDR3 sequence is CASTAGLAGNTGELFF. CDR3 nucleotide sequence: TGTGCCAGCACAGCGGGACTAGCGGGGAACACCGGGGAGCTGTTTTTT. The full variable domain, in which reference TRBV19 and TRBJ2-2 provide the parts outside the CDR3, is DGGITQSPKYLFRKEGQNVTLSCEQNLNHDAMYWYRQDPGQGLRLIYYSQIVNDFQKGDIAEGYSVSREKKESFPLTVTSAQKNPTAFYLCASTAGLAGNTGELFFGEGSRLTVL.

The rearrangement uses TRBV5-1 and TRBJ2-7; D tentatively fits TRBD1 or TRBD2 (5 bases each). CDR3 length equals 13 residues. Looked up from germline, CDR1 is SGHRS and CDR2 is YFSETQ. V was pared by 0 bases and J by 7 bases, with 11 bases between. The chain's CDR3 is CASSLVGTGEQYF. Here the CDR3 DNA reads TGCGCCAGCAGCTTGGTGGGGACGGGGGAGCAGTACTTC.

This chain joins TRBV4-3 and TRBJ1-4; D ambiguous. Germline assignment: CDR1 LGHNA and CDR2 YSLEER. Trimming removed 3 bases from V and 2 bases from J, with 10 bases in between. This CDR3 is 15 amino acids long. The CDR3, as DNA: TGCGCCAGCAGCCAGATGCGGAACACTAATGAAAAACTGTTTTTT. It is translated as CASSQMRNTNEKLFF.

The V call is TRBV9, the J call TRBJ1-6; D is unresolved. Germline V gene sequence: CDR1 SGDLS, CDR2 YYNGEE. V was cut by 0 bases and J by 0 bases, with 7 bases left in between. This CDR3 has 16 amino acids. CDR3 in amino acids: CASSVGPSSYNSPLHF. The DNA for the CDR3 is TGTGCCAGCAGCGTAGGACCGAGCTCCTATAATTCACCCCTCCACTTT.

This chain joins TRBV6-5 and TRBJ1-4, with 9 bases matching TRBD1. The CDR3 length is 15 residues. Germline V lookup: CDR1 MNHEY, CDR2 SVGAGI. V lost 6 bases to trimming and J lost 8 bases; unmatched junction nucleotides: 10. DNA for the CDR3: TGTGCCAGCAGCCGTGGGACAGGGTATCTGGAAAAACTGTTTTTT. Protein product: CASSRGTGYLEKLFF.

In nucleotides, the CDR3 is TGTGCCAGTAGTATTGGCGGGGGGATAGATACGCAGTATTTT. As protein: CASSIGGGIDTQYF. The chain joins TRBV19 to TRBJ2-3, with 8 bases that match TRBD2. This CDR3 has 14 amino acids. CDR1 is LNHDA, CDR2 SQIVND, per germline (reference sequence). J lost 5 bases, V lost 3 bases, and 4 bases had no gene match.

This chain joins TRBV5-1 and TRBJ2-7; the D gene could be TRBD1 or TRBD2 (5 bases each). Trimming took off 1 base at V and 0 bases at J, with 11 bases between the two ends. CDR3 length: 15 amino acids. CDR1 and CDR2 from the germline V gene are SGHRS and YFSETQ. This chain's CDR3 is CASSLQGPSSYEQYF. CDR3 nucleotide sequence: TGCGCCAGCAGCTTGCAGGGACCAAGCTCCTACGAGCAGTACTTC.

This clone was recorded only once. This rearrangement joins TRBV5-4 to TRBJ2-1; 7 bases line up with TRBD1. Trimming removed 5 bases from V and 7 bases from J; junction bases left unmatched: 9. The germline gives CDR1 SGHNT, CDR2 YYREEE (reference sequence). The CDR3 is 14 residues long. The CDR3 DNA sequence: TGTGCCAGCAGTCGACAGGGCGTATGGAATGAGCAGTTCTTC. It translates to CASSRQGVWNEQFF.

The V call is TRBV19, the J call TRBJ1-4; TRBD1 matches at 9 bases. Germline-derived CDR1 and CDR2 are LNHDA and SQIVND (reference sequence). CDR3 length: 15 amino acids. V dropped 4 bases and J dropped 7; count of bases not matched to a gene: 7. The CDR3 protein is CASSTQGQGSEKLFF. The CDR3 DNA sequence: TGTGCCAGTAGTACCCAGGGACAGGGCAGTGAAAAACTGTTTTTT.

This clone was recorded only once. The V gene is TRBV5-4, the J gene TRBJ2-2; 9 positions agree with TRBD1. The germline gives CDR1 SGHNT, CDR2 YYREEE (reference sequence). The CDR3 runs to 16 residues. J lost 5 bases, V lost 5 bases, and 10 bases had no gene match. The CDR3 region has the DNA TGTGCCAGCAGGAGGGTTTCGACAGGGGGGACCGGGGAGCTGTTTTTT. It is translated as CASRRVSTGGTGELFF.

The chain has TRBV21-1 and TRBJ2-5; the tabulated D call, TRBD2, remains unverified against the DNA. TRBV21-1 is listed as a pseudogene. The CDR3 runs 19 residues. CDR3 sequence (DNA): TGTGCCAGCAGCACAGGGACTAGCGGGCGCATGGTTAAACAAGAGACCCAGTACTTC. Translated, it gives CASSTGTSGRMVKQETQYF.

V usage is TRBV5-1 and J usage is TRBJ2-7; TRBD1 aligns across 8 bases. Trimming took 4 bases from V and 3 from J; bases not matched to a gene: 12. The CDR3 extends over 16 amino acids. Per germline, CDR1 SGHRS and CDR2 YFSETQ. The CDR3 is CASSRGTGAGVYEQYF. For the CDR3, the DNA is TGCGCCAGCAGCAGAGGGACAGGAGCAGGGGTCTACGAGCAGTACTTC.

The chain joins TRBV27 to TRBJ1-4; TRBD1 agrees at 7 bases. CDR3 length: 14 residues. The V gene's germline CDR1 is MNHEY and CDR2 SMNVEV (reference sequence). The V segment lost 4 bases and the J segment 6 bases; nucleotides outside the gene matches: 5. CDR3 in amino acids: CASSSTGWYEKLFF. In DNA, the CDR3 is TGTGCCAGCAGTTCGACAGGGTGGTATGAAAAACTGTTTTTT.

V gene TRBV28 combines with J gene TRBJ2-1, with no clear D. The V end lost 6 bases, the J end lost 5 bases, and 17 bases lay between the germline ends. The CDR3 is 15 amino acids. In germline, CDR1 is MDHEN, CDR2 SYDVKM. The CDR3 bases are TGTGCCAGCAGGATCAATTGGGGTGGTGACAATGAGCAGTTCTTC. Amino acid sequence: CASRINWGGDNEQFF.

The genes are TRBV5-1 and TRBJ1-1; no clear D gene. Germline V gene data show CDR1 as SGHRS and CDR2 as YFSETQ. CDR3 length: 13 amino acids. Trimming stripped 3 bases from V and 8 bases from J, with 14 bases between. The CDR3 region is CASSSGYLGEAFF. DNA for the CDR3: TGCGCCAGCAGCTCTGGCTATCTGGGAGAAGCTTTCTTT.

This clone was recorded only once. The V gene is TRBV7-2, the J gene TRBJ2-7, with D perhaps TRBD1 or TRBD2 (6 bases each). This CDR3 is 14 amino acids long. Per germline, CDR1 SGHTA and CDR2 FQGNSA. V was clipped by 5 bases and J by 7 bases, with 18 bases between them. CDR3 region: CASSPVRQGGEQYF. In DNA, the CDR3 is TGTGCCAGCAGCCCAGTTCGGCAAGGGGGGGAGCAGTACTTC.

V and J are TRBV4-1 and TRBJ2-1, with D possibly being TRBD1 or TRBD2 (5 bases each). The V gene's germline CDR1 is MGHRA and CDR2 YSYEKL. CDR3 size: 13 residues. V lost 4 bases and J lost 9, with 13 bases in between. DNA for the CDR3: TGCGCCAGCAGCCTCCCCGAGGGGTTTGAGCAGTTCTTC. Its protein product is CASSLPEGFEQFF.

Turning to this clone: The conserved phenylalanine or tryptophan is not found at the CDR3 terminus, so this likely reflects a read error. Because the CDR3's place on the DNA is in doubt, the DNA is left out and the CDR3 is given as listed by TCRdb. V gene TRBV28 combines with J gene TRBJ1-5; TRBD1, as called in the table, went unchecked against the DNA. The CDR3 is 12 residues long, ends included. CDR1 and CDR2 from the germline V gene are MDHEN and SYDVKM. CDR3 residues: CATASFGTGLRL.